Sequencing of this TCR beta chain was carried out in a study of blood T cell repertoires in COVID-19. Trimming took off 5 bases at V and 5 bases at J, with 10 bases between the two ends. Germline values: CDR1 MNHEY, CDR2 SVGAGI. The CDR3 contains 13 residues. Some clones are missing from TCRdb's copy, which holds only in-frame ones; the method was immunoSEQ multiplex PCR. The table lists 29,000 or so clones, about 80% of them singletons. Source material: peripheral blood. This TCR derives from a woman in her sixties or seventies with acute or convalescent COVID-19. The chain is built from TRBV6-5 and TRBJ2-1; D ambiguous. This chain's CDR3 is CASSNSAHNEQFF. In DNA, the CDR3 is TGTGCCAGCAGTAACAGTGCACACAATGAGCAGTTCTTC.